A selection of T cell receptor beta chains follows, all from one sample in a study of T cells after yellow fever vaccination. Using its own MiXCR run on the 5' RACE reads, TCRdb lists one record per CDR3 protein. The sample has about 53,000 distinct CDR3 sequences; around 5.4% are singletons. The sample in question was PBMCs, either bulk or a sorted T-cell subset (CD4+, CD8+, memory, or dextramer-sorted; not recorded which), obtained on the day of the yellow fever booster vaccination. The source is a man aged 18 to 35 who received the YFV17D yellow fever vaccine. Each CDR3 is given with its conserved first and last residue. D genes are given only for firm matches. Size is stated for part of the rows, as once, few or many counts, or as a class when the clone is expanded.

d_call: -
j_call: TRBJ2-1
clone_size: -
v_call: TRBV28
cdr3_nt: TGTGCCAGCAGTTTTCAGGGCGGCTTGCACAATGAGCAGTTCTTC
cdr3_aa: CASSFQGGLHNEQFF

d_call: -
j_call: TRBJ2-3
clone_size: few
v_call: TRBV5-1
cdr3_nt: TGCGCCAGCAGCTTGGCCTACCAGGGGCCAGATACGCAGTATTTT
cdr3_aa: CASSLAYQGPDTQYF

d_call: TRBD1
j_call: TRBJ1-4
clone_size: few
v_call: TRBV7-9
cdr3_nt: TGTGCCAGCAGCTTAACGGGACAGGGAACTAATGAAAAACTGTTTTTT
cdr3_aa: CASSLTGQGTNEKLFF

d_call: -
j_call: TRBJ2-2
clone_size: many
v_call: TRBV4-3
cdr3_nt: TGCGCCAGCAGCCAAGATTGGGCGAGTACCGGGGAGCTGTTTTTT
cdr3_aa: CASSQDWASTGELFF

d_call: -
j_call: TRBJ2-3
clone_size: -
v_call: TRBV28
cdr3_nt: TGTGCCAGCAGTTTCGGAGCTACGCAGTATTTT
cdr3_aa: CASSFGATQYF

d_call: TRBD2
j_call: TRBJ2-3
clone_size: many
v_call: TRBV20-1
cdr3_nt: TGCAGTGCCGTTAGCGGGGCCTACACAGATACGCAGTATTTT
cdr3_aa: CSAVSGAYTDTQYF

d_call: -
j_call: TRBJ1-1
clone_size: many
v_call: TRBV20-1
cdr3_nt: TGCAGTGCTAGAGATTGGGGGCGGAACACTGAAGCTTTCTTT
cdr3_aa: CSARDWGRNTEAFF

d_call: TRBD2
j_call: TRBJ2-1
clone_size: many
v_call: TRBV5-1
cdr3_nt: TGCGCCAGCAGAGTGACTAGCGGGGACAATGAGCAGTTCTTC
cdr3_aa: CASRVTSGDNEQFF

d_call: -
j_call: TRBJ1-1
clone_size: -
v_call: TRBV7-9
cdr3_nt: TGTGCCAGCAGCTTTCAGGGACACAACACTGAAGCTTTCTTT
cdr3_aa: CASSFQGHNTEAFF

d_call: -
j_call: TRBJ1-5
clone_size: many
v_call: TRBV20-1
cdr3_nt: TGCAGTGCTAGGGCGGTTAGCAATCAGCCCCAGCATTTT
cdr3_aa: CSARAVSNQPQHF

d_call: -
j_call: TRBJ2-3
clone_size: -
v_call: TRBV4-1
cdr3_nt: TGCGCCAGCAGCCCTGACCTTCGTACCACAGATACGCAGTATTTT
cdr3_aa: CASSPDLRTTDTQYF

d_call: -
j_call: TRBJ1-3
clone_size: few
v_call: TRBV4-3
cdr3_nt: TGCGCCAGCAAGAGGACAACCTCTGGAAACACCATATATTTT
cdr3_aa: CASKRTTSGNTIYF

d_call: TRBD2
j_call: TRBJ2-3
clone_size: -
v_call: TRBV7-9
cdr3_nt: TGTGCCAGCAGCTTACCGGAGACTAGCGGGGGGACAGATACGCAGTATTTT
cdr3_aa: CASSLPETSGGTDTQYF

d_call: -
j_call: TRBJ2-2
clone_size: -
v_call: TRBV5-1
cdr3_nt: TGCGCCAGCAGCTTCCTGGGAACCGGGGAGCTGTTTTTT
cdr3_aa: CASSFLGTGELFF

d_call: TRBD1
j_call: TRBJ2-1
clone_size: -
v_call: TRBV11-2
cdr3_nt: TGTGCCAGCAGGGCCGGGACAGGGATGTACAATGAGCAGTTCTTC
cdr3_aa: CASRAGTGMYNEQFF

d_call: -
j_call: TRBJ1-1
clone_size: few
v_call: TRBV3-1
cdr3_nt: TGTGCCAGCAGCCAATCCGGGGGTTGGATTATGAACACTGAAGCTTTCTTT
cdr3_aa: CASSQSGGWIMNTEAFF

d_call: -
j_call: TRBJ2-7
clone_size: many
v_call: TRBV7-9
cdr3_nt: TGTGCCAGCAGCGCCACTAGCCTGACCTACGAGCAGTACTTC
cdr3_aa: CASSATSLTYEQYF

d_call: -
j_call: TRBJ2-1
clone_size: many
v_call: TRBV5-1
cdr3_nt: TGCGCCAGCAGCTTGCTAGGGCAAGAGCAGTTCTTC
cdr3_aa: CASSLLGQEQFF

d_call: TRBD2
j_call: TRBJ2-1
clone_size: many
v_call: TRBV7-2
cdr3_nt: TGTGCCAGCAGCTCCGCTTCTAGCGGGGGATACAATGAGCAGTTCTTC
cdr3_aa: CASSSASSGGYNEQFF

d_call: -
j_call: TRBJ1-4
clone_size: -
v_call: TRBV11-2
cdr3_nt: TGTGCCAGCACTCCCGGGACCACTAATGAAAAACTGTTTTTT
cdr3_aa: CASTPGTTNEKLFF

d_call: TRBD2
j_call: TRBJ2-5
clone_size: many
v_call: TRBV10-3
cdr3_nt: TGTGCCATCAGTGAGAAGACTAGCGGAGAGACCCAGTACTTC
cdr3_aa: CAISEKTSGETQYF

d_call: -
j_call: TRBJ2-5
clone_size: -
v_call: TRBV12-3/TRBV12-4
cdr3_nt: TGTGCCAGCAGCCCCCAAACAGGGATACAGACCCAGTACTTC
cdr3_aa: CASSPQTGIQTQYF

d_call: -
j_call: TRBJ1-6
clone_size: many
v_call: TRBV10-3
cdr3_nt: TGTGCCATCAGCGCAGAAGTTAATTCACCCCTCCACTTT
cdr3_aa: CAISAEVNSPLHF

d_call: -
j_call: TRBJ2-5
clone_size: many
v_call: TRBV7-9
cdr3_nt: TGTGCCAGCAGCTTCCAGGACTACCAAGAGACCCAGTACTTC
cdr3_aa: CASSFQDYQETQYF

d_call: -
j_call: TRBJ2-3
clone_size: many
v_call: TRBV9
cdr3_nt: TGTGCCAGCAGCGGCGGGGCAGCCCCCAGCACAGATACGCAGTATTTT
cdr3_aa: CASSGGAAPSTDTQYF

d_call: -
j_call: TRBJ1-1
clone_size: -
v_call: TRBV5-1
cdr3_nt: TGCGCCAGCACCCCCGGGGGGGGGAAGAACACTGAAGCTTTCTTT
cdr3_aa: CASTPGGGKNTEAFF

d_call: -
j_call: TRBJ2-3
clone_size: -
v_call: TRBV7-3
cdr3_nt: TGTGCCAGCAGCAAAAACAGGGACACAGATACGCAGTATTTT
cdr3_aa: CASSKNRDTDTQYF

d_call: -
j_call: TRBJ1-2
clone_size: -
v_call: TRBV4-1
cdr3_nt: TGCGCCAGCAGCCAAGAAGCTGACAGCGTAAACTATGGCTACACCTTC
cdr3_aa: CASSQEADSVNYGYTF

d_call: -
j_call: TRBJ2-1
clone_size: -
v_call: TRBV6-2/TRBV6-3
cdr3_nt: TGTGCCAGCAGTAGGGTCGGCAATGAGCAGTTCTTC
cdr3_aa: CASSRVGNEQFF

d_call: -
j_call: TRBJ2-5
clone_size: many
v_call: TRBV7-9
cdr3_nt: TGTGCCAGCAGCTTCATCCCCCCCGGGCAGGGAGGAAGAGAGACCCAGTACTTC
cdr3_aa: CASSFIPPGQGGRETQYF

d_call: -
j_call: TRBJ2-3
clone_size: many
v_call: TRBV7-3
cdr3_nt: TGTGCCAGCAGCCCTCTGGGGGCGAGGGATACGCAGTATTTT
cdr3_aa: CASSPLGARDTQYF

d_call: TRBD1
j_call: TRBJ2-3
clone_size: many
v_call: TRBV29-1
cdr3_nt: TGCAGCGTTGAATTACAGGGGCGGAGAACAGATACGCAGTATTTT
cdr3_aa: CSVELQGRRTDTQYF

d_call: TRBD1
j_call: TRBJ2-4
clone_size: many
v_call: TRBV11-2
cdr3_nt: TGTGCCAGCAGCCCCGGAACAGGGGGCTGGGACATTCAGTACTTC
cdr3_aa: CASSPGTGGWDIQYF

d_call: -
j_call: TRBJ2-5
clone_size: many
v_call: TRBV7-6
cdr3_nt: TGTGCCAGCAGCTACGGACAGCTTCTCCAAGAGACCCAGTACTTC
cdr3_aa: CASSYGQLLQETQYF

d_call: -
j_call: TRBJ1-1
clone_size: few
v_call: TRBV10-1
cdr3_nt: TGCGCCAGCAGTGATCCAAACACTGAAGCTTTCTTT
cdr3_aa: CASSDPNTEAFF

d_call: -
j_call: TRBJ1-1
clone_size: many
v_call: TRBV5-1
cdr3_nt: TGCGCCAGCAGCTTGGCATCGGGGGCGCTTGAAGCTTTCTTT
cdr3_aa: CASSLASGALEAFF

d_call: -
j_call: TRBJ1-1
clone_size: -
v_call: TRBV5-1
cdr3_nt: TGCGCCAGCAGCTTGGACCCCAGGAACACTGAAGCTTTCTTT
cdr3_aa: CASSLDPRNTEAFF

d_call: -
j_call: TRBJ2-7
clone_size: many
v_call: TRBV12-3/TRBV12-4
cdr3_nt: TGTGCCAGCACCCTAGACAACGCTCGTTACGAGCAGTACTTC
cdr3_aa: CASTLDNARYEQYF

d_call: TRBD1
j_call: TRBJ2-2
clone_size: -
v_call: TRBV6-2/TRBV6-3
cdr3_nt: TGTGCCAGTTTCTCACCGGGACAGGTGAAGTCCGGGGAGCTGTTTTTT
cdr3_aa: CASFSPGQVKSGELFF

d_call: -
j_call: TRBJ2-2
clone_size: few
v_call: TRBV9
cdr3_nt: TGTGCCAGCAGCGCGATAACCGGCACCGGGGAGCTGTTTTTT
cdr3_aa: CASSAITGTGELFF